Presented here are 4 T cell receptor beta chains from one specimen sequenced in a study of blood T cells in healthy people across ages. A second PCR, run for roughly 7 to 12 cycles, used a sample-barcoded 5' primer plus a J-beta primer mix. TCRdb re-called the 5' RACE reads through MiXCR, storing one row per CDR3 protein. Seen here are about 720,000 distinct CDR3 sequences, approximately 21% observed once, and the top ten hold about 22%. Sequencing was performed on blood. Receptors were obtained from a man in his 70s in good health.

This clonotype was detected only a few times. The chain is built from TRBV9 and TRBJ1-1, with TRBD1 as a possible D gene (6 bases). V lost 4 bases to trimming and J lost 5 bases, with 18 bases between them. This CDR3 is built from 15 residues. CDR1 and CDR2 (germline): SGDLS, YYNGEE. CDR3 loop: CASSPRDTGRTEAFF. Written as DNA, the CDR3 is TGTGCCAGCAGCCCTCGAGATACAGGGAGGACTGAAGCTTTCTTT.

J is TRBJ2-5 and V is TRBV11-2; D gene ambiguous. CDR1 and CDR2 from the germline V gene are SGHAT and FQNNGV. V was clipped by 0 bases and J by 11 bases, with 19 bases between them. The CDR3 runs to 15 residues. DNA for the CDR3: TGTGCCAGCAGCTTAGATCTGTTCACCCCATTCGGGCAGTACTTC. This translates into CASSLDLFTPFGQYF.

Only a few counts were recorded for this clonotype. The CDR3, as DNA: TGTGCCAGCTCACCACAAGCACGCGAGCAGTACTTC. Encoded protein: CASSPQAREQYF. This chain links TRBV18 with TRBJ2-5; D unresolved. The DNA end lines up better with TRBJ2-7; the J call may be wrong. Looked up from germline, CDR1 is KGHSH and CDR2 is LQKENI. CDR3 size: 12 residues.

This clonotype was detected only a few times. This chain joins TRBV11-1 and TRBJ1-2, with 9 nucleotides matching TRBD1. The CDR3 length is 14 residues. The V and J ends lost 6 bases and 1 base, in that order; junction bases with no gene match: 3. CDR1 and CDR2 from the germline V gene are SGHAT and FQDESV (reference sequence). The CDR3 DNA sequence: TGTGCCAGCAGATCGGACAGGGGTAACTATGGCTACACCTTC. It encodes CASRSDRGNYGYTF.